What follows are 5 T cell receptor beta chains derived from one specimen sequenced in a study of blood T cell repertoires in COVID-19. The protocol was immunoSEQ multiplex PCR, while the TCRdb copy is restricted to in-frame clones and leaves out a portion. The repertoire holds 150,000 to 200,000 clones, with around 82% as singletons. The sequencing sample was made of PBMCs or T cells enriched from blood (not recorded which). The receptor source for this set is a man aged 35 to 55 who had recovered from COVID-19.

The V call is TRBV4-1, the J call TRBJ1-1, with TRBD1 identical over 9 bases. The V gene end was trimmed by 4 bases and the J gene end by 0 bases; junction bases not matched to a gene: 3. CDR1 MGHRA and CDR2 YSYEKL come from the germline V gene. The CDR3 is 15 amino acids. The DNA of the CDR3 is TGCGCCAGCAGCCCCGGACAGGGGATGAACACTGAAGCTTTCTTT. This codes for CASSPGQGMNTEAFF.

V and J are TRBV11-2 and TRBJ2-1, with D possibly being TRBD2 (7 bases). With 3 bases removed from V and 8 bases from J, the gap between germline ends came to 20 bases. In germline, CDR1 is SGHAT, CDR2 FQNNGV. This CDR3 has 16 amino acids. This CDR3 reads CASSFGRGGPPDEQFF. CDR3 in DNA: TGTGCCAGCAGCTTCGGAAGGGGGGGCCCTCCGGATGAGCAGTTCTTC.

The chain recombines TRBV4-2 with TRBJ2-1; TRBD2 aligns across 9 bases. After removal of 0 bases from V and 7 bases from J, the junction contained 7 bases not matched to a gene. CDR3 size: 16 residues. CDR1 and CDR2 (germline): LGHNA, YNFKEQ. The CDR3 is CASSQDRGGAWNEQFF. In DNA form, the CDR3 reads TGTGCCAGCAGCCAAGATCGCGGGGGGGCGTGGAATGAGCAGTTCTTC.

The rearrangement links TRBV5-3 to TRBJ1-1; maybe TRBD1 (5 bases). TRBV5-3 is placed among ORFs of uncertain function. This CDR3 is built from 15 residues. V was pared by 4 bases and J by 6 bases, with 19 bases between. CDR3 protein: CARSRAGERAAEAFF. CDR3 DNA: TGTGCCAGAAGCAGGGCGGGGGAGAGGGCGGCTGAAGCTTTCTTT.

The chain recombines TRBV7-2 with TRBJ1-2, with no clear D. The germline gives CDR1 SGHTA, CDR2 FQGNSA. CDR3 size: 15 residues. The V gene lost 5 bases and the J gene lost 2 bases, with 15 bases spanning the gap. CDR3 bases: TGTGCCAGCAGCCAAGCACTTTCGGGAAACTATGGCTACACCTTC. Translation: CASSQALSGNYGYTF.